What follows are 21 T cell receptor beta chains derived from one specimen sequenced in a study of blood T cell repertoires in COVID-19 (dated by TCRdb to the early 2020s). The method was the immunoSEQ multiplex PCR assay. In TCRdb, the immuneACCESS table is reduced to in-frame sequences with V and J assigned. These tables do not hold every clone; where another copy was compared, an unresolved V gene accounts for under half, and the others remain unexplained. The sample table contains around 59,000 clones; only one count was recorded for roughly 70% of them. Clones ranked in the top ten supply around 20% of the sample. Input material: peripheral blood. The origin of the receptors is a woman in her fifties or sixties with active or convalescent COVID-19.

This clone was seen only once. This sequence joins TRBV7-8 and TRBJ2-7, with unresolved D. The CDR3 loop spans 14 amino acids. The germline CDR1 and CDR2 sequences are SGHVS and FQNEAQ. Trimming cost V 1 base and J 5 bases, with 12 bases left between them. The CDR3 loop reads CASSLEVARNEQYF. The CDR3 DNA sequence: TGTGCCAGCAGCTTAGAGGTAGCTAGGAACGAGCAGTACTTC.

The sample holds a few counts of this clone. This rearrangement joins TRBV5-8 to TRBJ2-7; D is ambiguous. The CDR3 is 13 residues long. Germline CDR1 is SGHTS and CDR2 is YDEGEE. V lost 4 bases and J lost 5, with 13 bases in between. The CDR3 protein is CASSTYPRDEQYF. The CDR3 coding sequence is TGTGCCAGCAGCACCTACCCCCGGGACGAGCAGTACTTC.

The gene calls are TRBV18 and TRBJ1-1; 12 bases line up with TRBD1. CDR1 KGHSH and CDR2 LQKENI come from the germline V gene. V shed 3 bases, J shed 1 base, and the junction held 3 bases outside the gene matches. The CDR3 has 16 amino acids. The CDR3 loop is CASSPGTGGRNTEAFF. DNA for the CDR3: TGTGCCAGCTCACCCGGGACAGGGGGCAGGAACACTGAAGCTTTCTTT.

The count of this clone is one. J is TRBJ2-3 and V is TRBV9; 8 bases map to TRBD2. The CDR3 loop spans 15 amino acids. V gave up 1 base and J gave up 3 bases; unmatched junction bases: 4. In germline, CDR1 is SGDLS, CDR2 YYNGEE. DNA of the CDR3: TGTGCCAGCAGCGTACGAGCGGGAGTGACAGATACGCAGTATTTT. It translates to CASSVRAGVTDTQYF.

The chain uses TRBV20-1 and TRBJ2-5; D uncertain. Germline V gives CDR1 DFQATT, CDR2 SNEGSKA (reference sequence). Trimming removed 3 bases from V and 2 bases from J, with 7 bases in between. The CDR3 is made up of 12 amino acids. CDR3 residues: CSASRRQETQYF. CDR3 sequence (DNA): TGCAGTGCTAGTCGGAGACAAGAGACCCAGTACTTC.

This clone was picked up a small number of times. The chain couples TRBV27 to TRBJ1-6; D remains unclear. Germline-derived CDR1 and CDR2 are MNHEY and SMNVEV (reference sequence). Trimming cost V 3 bases and J 9 bases, with 15 bases left between them. The CDR3 contains 15 residues. The CDR3 DNA follows: TGTGCCAGCAGTTTGGCGTCTGCGGGCGGTTCACCCCTCCACTTT. Amino acid sequence: CASSLASAGGSPLHF.

This chain connects TRBV9 to TRBJ2-2; a possible D gene is TRBD2 (6 bases). The CDR3 length is 18 residues. Germline V gives CDR1 SGDLS, CDR2 YYNGEE. V was trimmed by 4 bases and J by 0 bases, leaving 19 bases between them. The CDR3 coding sequence is TGTGCCAGCAGCCCGTTCTTTCCGGGAGAGCCGAACACCGGGGAGCTGTTTTTT. Translation: CASSPFFPGEPNTGELFF.

This chain connects TRBV10-1 to TRBJ2-1, with TRBD1 matching 7 bases. The trim removed 6 bases at V and 7 bases at J, leaving 15 bases unmatched. The germline gives CDR1 WNHNN, CDR2 SYGVQD (reference sequence). CDR3 length: 16 amino acids. Written as DNA, the CDR3 is TGCGCCAGCAGCTCGGGCCGGACAGGTGGTAGGAATGAGCAGTTCTTC. It translates to CASSSGRTGGRNEQFF.

As concerns this clone: The junction does not match germline at one end; this may be a read error. The chain recombines TRBV3-1 (or the pseudogene TRBV3-2) with TRBJ1-3; D is possibly TRBD1 (5 bases). Germline V gene lookup returns CDR1 LGHDT and CDR2 YNNKEL (reference sequence). The CDR3 has 12 amino acids. CDR3 nucleotides: TGTGCCAGCAGCCAAGATCAAGGTCCCAGGGATTTT. This sequence encodes CASSQDQGPRDF.

V gene TRBV29-1 combines with J gene TRBJ2-3; 7 positions agree with TRBD2. The CDR3 runs to 15 residues. Germline V CDR1 and CDR2: SQVTM, ANQGSEA. The V and J ends lost 6 bases and 0 bases, in that order; junction bases with no gene match: 9. The CDR3 spells CSVVGTTSSTDTQYF. In nucleotides, the CDR3 is TGCAGCGTGGTTGGGACTACTTCTAGCACAGATACGCAGTATTTT.

The chain joins TRBV12-5 to TRBJ2-1; D uncertain. The CDR3 is 12 residues long. With 1 base removed from V and 16 bases from J, the gap between germline ends came to 14 bases. Germline V lookup: CDR1 LGHNT, CDR2 FRNRAP. CDR3 sequence reads: CASGLGEVIPFF. The CDR3 DNA reads as TGTGCTAGTGGTTTGGGAGAGGTAATCCCCTTCTTC.

This clone was recorded once. The V call is TRBV4-1, the J call TRBJ2-7; D is perhaps TRBD2 (6 bases). V lost 4 bases and J 0 bases, leaving 13 bases between the germline ends. This CDR3 comprises 15 residues. CDR1 is MGHRA and CDR2 is YSYEKL in the germline V gene. This chain's CDR3 is CASSLASDSSYEQYF. As DNA, the CDR3 is TGCGCCAGCAGCCTTGCTAGCGACAGCTCCTACGAGCAGTACTTC.

The V gene is TRBV28, the J gene TRBJ2-7; TRBD1 aligns across 10 bases. Germline V gene data show CDR1 as MDHEN and CDR2 as SYDVKM. The CDR3 consists of 15 residues. The ends lost 5 bases at V and 3 bases at J; junction bases unmatched: 7. The DNA of the CDR3 is TGTGCCAGCAGTAAGACCGGGACAGGGGACTACGAGCAGTACTTC. This encodes CASSKTGTGDYEQYF.

This sequence joins TRBV4-1 and TRBJ1-5; a possible D gene is TRBD1 (6 bases). This CDR3 spans 14 amino acids. Trimming left V 3 bases short and J 2 bases short, with 8 bases between. Germline assignment: CDR1 MGHRA and CDR2 YSYEKL. CDR3 sequence: CASSQTGGNQPQHF. The CDR3, as DNA: TGCGCCAGCAGCCAGACAGGAGGCAATCAGCCCCAGCATTTT.

The chain employs TRBV18 and TRBJ2-2; TRBD2 aligns across 7 bases. The CDR3 extends over 14 amino acids. The germline V gene encodes CDR1 KGHSH and CDR2 LQKENI. The junction had 4 bases not matched to a gene; V was cut back by 3 bases and J by 6 bases. The CDR3 region is CASSPTSYAGELFF. The CDR3 nucleotides read TGTGCCAGCTCACCGACTAGCTATGCCGGGGAGCTGTTTTTT.

This clone has just a few counts. The chain couples TRBV5-1 to TRBJ1-4; a weak D match, TRBD1 (6 bases). CDR1 SGHRS and CDR2 YFSETQ come from the germline V gene. There are 15 residues in the CDR3. The V end lost 4 bases, the J end lost 4 bases, and 14 bases lay between the germline ends. CDR3 bases: TGCGCCAGCAGCGATCCGGGACATCGTAATGAAAAACTGTTTTTT. Encoded protein: CASSDPGHRNEKLFF.

The V call is TRBV4-2, the J call TRBJ2-7; TRBD2 agrees at 11 bases. Germline V gene sequence: CDR1 LGHNA, CDR2 YNFKEQ. There are 19 residues in the CDR3. With 4 bases clipped from V and 2 bases from J, the junction kept 16 bases outside the gene matches. The CDR3 loop is CASSLKTSGATPQPYEQYF. The CDR3, as DNA: TGTGCCAGCAGCCTTAAGACTAGCGGGGCGACCCCTCAACCCTACGAGCAGTACTTC.

This clone is large by share. This chain links TRBV28 with TRBJ1-4; D remains ambiguous. Between the trimmed V and J ends, which lost 5 bases and 8 bases, there was a span of 15 bases. Germline V gene lookup returns CDR1 MDHEN and CDR2 SYDVKM. CDR3 size: 14 residues. CDR3 protein: CASSKGLAWEKLFF. CDR3 nucleotides: TGTGCCAGCAGTAAAGGACTCGCATGGGAAAAACTGTTTTTT. Full variable domain (rest looked up from reference TRBV28 and TRBJ1-4): DVKVTQSSRYLVKRTGEKVFLECVQDMDHENMFWYRQDPGLGLRLIYFSYDVKMKEKGDIPEGYSVSREKKERFSLILESASTNQTSMYLCASSKGLAWEKLFFGSGTQLSVL.

CDR3 residues: CASIGGTQNTEAFF. The CDR3 nucleotides read TGTGCCAGTATCGGAGGGACCCAGAACACTGAAGCTTTCTTT. The chain employs TRBV19 and TRBJ1-1; possible D gene TRBD1, 5 bases. With 7 bases removed from V and 1 base from J, the gap between germline ends came to 13 bases. This CDR3 spans 14 amino acids. Germline CDR1 reads LNHDA; CDR2 reads SQIVND (reference sequence).

As for this clone: This specimen includes other DNA sequences encoding the same CDR3. This rearrangement joins TRBV12-3 or TRBV12-4 to TRBJ1-1, with a tentative D call TRBD1 (5 bases). Trimming took off 2 bases at V and 2 bases at J, with 6 bases between the two ends. This CDR3 has 13 amino acids. As DNA, the CDR3 is TGTGCCAGCAGTTTACAGGGAAACACTGAAGCTTTCTTT. It yields the protein CASSLQGNTEAFF.

The J gene is TRBJ2-7, the V gene TRBV4-1; unclear D gene. V was clipped by 0 bases and J by 3 bases, with 15 bases between them. This CDR3 region has 16 residues. CDR1 MGHRA and CDR2 YSYEKL come from the germline V gene. CDR3 nucleotides: TGCGCCAGCAGCCAAGACCCTACTCGAGGAATCTACGAGCAGTACTTC. Protein sequence: CASSQDPTRGIYEQYF.